This T cell receptor (beta chain) appears in the sequencing data of a study of molecular identifiers for immune sequencing clone quantification. Findings of the study overall: Clone sizes could be underestimated for highly expanded clones when identical TCR molecules share a barcode.

Listed TCR primers and previously described methods were used for bulk TCR libraries. From the PCR reads, TCRdb called clonotypes with MiXCR, one entry per CDR3 protein. The table shows around 480,000 distinct CDR3 sequences, with about a fifth occurring only once. This clonotype has a handful of counts. The antigen is unknown. Per germline, CDR1 MNHEY and CDR2 SVGEGT. J was trimmed by 1 base and V by 7 bases; bases with no gene match: 9. This CDR3 has 18 residues. This TCR came from a human donor in good health. Some libraries in this study had Jurkat cell RNA spiked in. The sample consisted of naive CD8+ T cells from blood, with Jurkat cell RNA spiked in. Subset: FACS-sorted CD8+CD4-CCR7+CD45RA+ naive T cells. The gene calls are TRBV6-2 or TRBV6-3 and TRBJ2-6; TRBD2 aligns across 11 bases. CDR3 in DNA: TGTGCCAGCACCCAAGGACTAGCGGGCCTGTCTGGGGCCAACGTCCTGACTTTC. Amino acid sequence: CASTQGLAGLSGANVLTF.